This TCR beta chain originates from a study of a mutant IDH1 vaccine in newly diagnosed glioma. Overall study context: Every participant had undergone radiotherapy, temozolomide, or both before, and most underwent both.

Time point in this sample: week 47, end of study. A 20-mer mutant IDH1 peptide at 300 ug was injected subcutaneously with topical imiquimod. All eight of the vaccinations patients received fell in weeks 1, 3, 5, 7, 11, 15, 19 and 23. CDR3 size: 13 residues. The germline V gene encodes CDR1 SGHTA and CDR2 FQGNSA. Trimming removed 8 bases from V and 2 bases from J; junction bases left unmatched: 4. This clone was seen more than once but under ten times. The antigen is unknown. The assay was immunoSEQ multiplex PCR, and TCRdb's table has in-frame clones only and misses some. The repertoire consists of tens of thousands of clones, with roughly four fifths occurring once and the leading ten covering approximately 3.4%.

The chain has TRBV7-2 and TRBJ2-7; 9 bases fit TRBD2. The specimen was PBMCs, collected from a glioma patient whose treatment included an IDH1 peptide vaccine. This TCR came from a woman aged 45-60 years with glioma. CDR3 loop: CASHSGGTYEQYF. The CDR3 region has the DNA TGTGCCAGCCATAGCGGGGGAACCTACGAGCAGTACTTC.